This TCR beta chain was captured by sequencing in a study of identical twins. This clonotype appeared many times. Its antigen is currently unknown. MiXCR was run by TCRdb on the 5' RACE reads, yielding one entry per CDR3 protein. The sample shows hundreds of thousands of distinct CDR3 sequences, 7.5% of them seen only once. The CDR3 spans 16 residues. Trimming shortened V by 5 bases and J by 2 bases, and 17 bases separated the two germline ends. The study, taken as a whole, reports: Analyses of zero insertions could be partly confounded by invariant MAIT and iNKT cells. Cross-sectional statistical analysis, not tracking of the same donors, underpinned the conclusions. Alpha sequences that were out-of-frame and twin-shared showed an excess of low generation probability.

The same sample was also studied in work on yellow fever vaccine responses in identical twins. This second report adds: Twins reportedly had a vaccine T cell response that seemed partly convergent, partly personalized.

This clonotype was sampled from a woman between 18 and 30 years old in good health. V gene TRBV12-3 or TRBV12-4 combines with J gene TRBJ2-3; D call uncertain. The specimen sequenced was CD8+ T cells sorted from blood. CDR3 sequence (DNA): TGTGCCAGCAGTCCCCCCGTCGGCCCGGCCACAGATACGCAGTATTTT. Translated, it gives CASSPPVGPATDTQYF.